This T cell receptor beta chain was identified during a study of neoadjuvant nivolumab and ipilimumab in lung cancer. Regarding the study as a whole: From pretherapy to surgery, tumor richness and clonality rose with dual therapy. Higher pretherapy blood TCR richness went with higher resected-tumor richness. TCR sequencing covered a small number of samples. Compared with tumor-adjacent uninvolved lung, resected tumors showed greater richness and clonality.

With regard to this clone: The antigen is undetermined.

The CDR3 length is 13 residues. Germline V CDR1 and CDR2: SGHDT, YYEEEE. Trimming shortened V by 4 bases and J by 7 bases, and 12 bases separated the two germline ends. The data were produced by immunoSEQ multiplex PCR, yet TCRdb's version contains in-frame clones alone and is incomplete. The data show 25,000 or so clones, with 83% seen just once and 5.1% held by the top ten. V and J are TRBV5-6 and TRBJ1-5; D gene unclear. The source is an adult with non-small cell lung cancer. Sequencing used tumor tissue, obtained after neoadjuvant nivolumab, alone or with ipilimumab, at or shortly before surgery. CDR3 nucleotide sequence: TGTGCCAGCAGCACTTTGGGGAACCAGCCCCAGCATTTT. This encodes CASSTLGNQPQHF.